These 14 T cell receptor beta chains were sequenced from one sample in a study of shared T cell receptors in the human thymus. The protocol was immunoSEQ multiplex PCR, while the TCRdb copy is restricted to in-frame clones and leaves out a portion. The sample lists roughly 560,000 clones, around 78% occurring once. The sample was also reused in another study, on human thymus T cells.

Sequenced material: thymocytes. Source of these receptors: a boy younger than two with a congenital heart defect.

The V and J genes are TRBV14 and TRBJ2-7, with 9 bases fitting TRBD2. Germline-derived CDR1 and CDR2 are SGHDN and FVKESK. The V and J ends lost 5 bases and 7 bases, in that order; junction bases with no gene match: 9. This CDR3 is 14 amino acids long. DNA for the CDR3: TGTGCCAGCAGCTCCAATAGCGGGAGTAGGGAGCAGTACTTC. It encodes CASSSNSGSREQYF.

This rearrangement joins TRBV6-5 to TRBJ1-2, with 7 bases fitting TRBD1. CDR3 length: 16 amino acids. Germline-derived CDR1 and CDR2 are MNHEY and SVGAGI. After removal of 2 bases from V and 2 bases from J, the junction contained 8 bases not matched to a gene. CDR3 loop: CASSYTKGASNYGYTF. The CDR3 region has the DNA TGTGCCAGCAGTTACACGAAGGGGGCTTCAAACTATGGCTACACCTTC.

This clone was counted only a few times. J is TRBJ2-2 and V is TRBV19, with D uncertain. Looked up from germline, CDR1 is LNHDA and CDR2 is SQIVND (reference sequence). V was shortened by 5 bases and J by 10 bases, with 11 bases between the two germline ends. This CDR3 has 12 amino acids. As DNA, the CDR3 is TGTGCCAGTAGTCGCCCCAGTGTGGAGCTGTTTTTT. It codes for CASSRPSVELFF.

The CDR3 nucleotides are TGCGCCAGCTACGGGGGGAGCGGGAGGTTTTACAATGAGCAGTTCTTC. Translation gives CASYGGSGRFYNEQFF. J is TRBJ2-1 and V is TRBV10-1; TRBD2 matches at 9 bases. There are 16 residues in the CDR3. Germline V gene lookup returns CDR1 WNHNN and CDR2 SYGVQD (reference sequence). With 8 bases clipped from V and 4 bases from J, the junction kept 12 bases outside the gene matches.

The J gene is TRBJ2-2, the V gene TRBV5-4; 7 bases map to TRBD2. V shed 2 bases and J 2 bases; nucleotides not matched to a gene: 6. The CDR3 has 16 amino acids. In germline, CDR1 is SGHNT, CDR2 YYREEE (reference sequence). Here the CDR3 reads CASSFWLAENTGELFF. The CDR3 nucleotides are TGTGCCAGCAGCTTCTGGCTAGCGGAAAACACCGGGGAGCTGTTTTTT.

This chain uses TRBV28 with TRBJ2-7; D might be TRBD1 (5 bases). V lost 7 bases and J lost 2, with 24 bases in between. Germline V gives CDR1 MDHEN, CDR2 SYDVKM. CDR3 length: 17 amino acids. CDR3 region: CASISHPGAVGTYEQYF. DNA for the CDR3: TGTGCCAGCATCTCTCACCCTGGGGCAGTGGGCACCTACGAGCAGTACTTC.

This chain links TRBV28 with TRBJ2-1; D perhaps matches TRBD2 (6 bases). Between the trimmed V and J ends, which lost 5 bases and 7 bases, there was a span of 15 bases. CDR1 and CDR2 (germline): MDHEN, SYDVKM. The CDR3 contains 14 residues. The CDR3 coding sequence is TGTGCCAGCAGTCGGGACTTCAGTTCTAATGAGCAGTTCTTC. Translation gives CASSRDFSSNEQFF. Variable domain in full (rest from reference TRBV28 and TRBJ2-1): DVKVTQSSRYLVKRTGEKVFLECVQDMDHENMFWYRQDPGLGLRLIYFSYDVKMKEKGDIPEGYSVSREKKERFSLILESASTNQTSMYLCASSRDFSSNEQFFGPGTRLTVL.

This chain joins TRBV7-9 and TRBJ2-2; 9 bases match TRBD2. The CDR3 has 18 amino acids. The V gene's germline CDR1 is SEHNR and CDR2 FQNEAQ (reference sequence). V dropped 1 base and J dropped 0; count of bases not matched to a gene: 6. The CDR3: CASSLGGLATPNTGELFF. The DNA of the CDR3 is TGTGCCAGCAGCTTAGGGGGACTAGCAACCCCGAACACCGGGGAGCTGTTTTTT.

Of note for this clone: One end of the junction does not line up with germline, which may come from a read error. CDR3 sequence reads: CASSAGTSAYGQYF. The CDR3 nucleotides are TGTGCCAGCTCCGCCGGGACTAGCGCATACGGGCAGTACTTC. The genes are TRBV18 and TRBJ2-7, with 10 bases that match TRBD2. The germline CDR1 and CDR2 sequences are KGHSH and LQKENI. This CDR3 region has 14 residues.

The chain links TRBV29-1 to TRBJ2-1; 7 bases are shared with TRBD2. The germline gives CDR1 SQVTM, CDR2 ANQGSEA. Germline trimming cut 6 bases from V and 0 bases from J; bases unmatched to any gene: 14. The length of the CDR3 is 17 residues. The CDR3 spells CSVPFRDYLLSYNEQFF. The CDR3 nucleotides are TGCAGCGTACCCTTCCGGGACTACCTCCTCTCCTACAATGAGCAGTTCTTC.

This chain connects TRBV21-1 to TRBJ2-7; TRBD2, the table's D call, lacks a check against the DNA. TRBV21-1 is an annotated pseudogene. The length of the CDR3 is 18 residues. The CDR3 protein is CASSKRVAGEIATVEQYF. The CDR3 nucleotides read TGTGCCAGCAGCAAAAGGGTAGCGGGAGAGATAGCAACAGTAGAGCAGTACTTC.

The V gene is TRBV15, the J gene TRBJ2-5; 12 positions match TRBD2. CDR3 size: 19 residues. V trimming: 3 bases; J trimming: 1 base; junction bases outside the gene matches: 12. Germline-derived CDR1 and CDR2 are LNHNV and YYDKDF (reference sequence). The CDR3 loop reads CATSRVDRPTSGGQETQYF. CDR3 DNA sequence: TGTGCCACCAGCAGGGTGGACAGGCCGACTAGCGGGGGCCAAGAGACCCAGTACTTC.

The V call is TRBV18, the J call TRBJ2-2; TRBD2 matches at 10 bases. The junction had 7 bases not matched to a gene; V was cut back by 5 bases and J by 7 bases. CDR1 and CDR2 (germline): KGHSH, LQKENI. The CDR3 is 15 amino acids. This CDR3 is CASSDSGTSVGELFF. For the CDR3, the DNA is TGTGCCAGCTCAGATTCCGGGACTAGCGTCGGGGAGCTGTTTTTT.

In its sample, this clone was seen a few times. The chain links TRBV29-1 to TRBJ1-1, with D unresolved. V was cut by 5 bases and J by 0 bases, with 13 bases left in between. Germline CDR1 and CDR2: SQVTM and ANQGSEA. This CDR3 comprises 14 residues. The CDR3 spells CSVPAADMNTEAFF. CDR3 sequence (DNA): TGCAGCGTTCCTGCAGCTGACATGAACACTGAAGCTTTCTTT.